A selection of T cell receptor beta chains follows, all from one sample in a study of blood T cell repertoires in COVID-19. Method: immunoSEQ multiplex PCR; TCRdb's copy keeps in-frame clones and lacks some. The table shows 90,000 or so clones, with almost 90% occurring only once. The sequencing sample was made of peripheral blood. Receptors originate from a woman of 80 years or more with active or convalescent COVID-19. Each CDR3 is given without its conserved first and last residue. Fields, in order: V gene, J gene, CDR3 protein.

TRBV27	TRBJ1-1	ASPPRTGTGVSEAF
TRBV3-1/TRBV3-2	TRBJ2-2	ASSPAATNTGELF
TRBV10-3	TRBJ1-6	AISDSDSPLH
TRBV19	TRBJ2-3	ASTETGGTDTQY
TRBV18	TRBJ2-1	ASSPMTQGNEQF
TRBV5-1	TRBJ2-7	ASSSGQGNREQY
TRBV7-2	TRBJ2-1	ASRVRGEQF
TRBV7-2	TRBJ2-3	ASSLRGGADTQY
TRBV19	TRBJ1-6	ASSIQGVENSPLH
TRBV28	TRBJ1-6	ASSDVQKNYNSPLH
TRBV7-9	TRBJ2-2	ASSFGGGVPGELF
TRBV9	TRBJ2-3	ASSVNPGTIPSTDTQY
TRBV4-1	TRBJ2-7	ASSQVLAETYEQY
TRBV7-3	TRBJ2-7	ASSLGGTLGDEQY
TRBV28	TRBJ1-2	ASSVGQGEVGYT
TRBV9	TRBJ1-4	ASSVEDRVGEKLF
TRBV28	TRBJ1-1	ASSLFPGTGNTEAF
TRBV19	TRBJ2-2	ASSTGRSRVEHTGELF
TRBV11-3	TRBJ1-2	ASSLSNRERGGYGYT
TRBV7-9	TRBJ1-4	ASSLGGQATNEKLF
TRBV20-1	TRBJ1-1	SASRDTVDAF
TRBV3-1/TRBV3-2	TRBJ1-1	ASSQVDRAEAF
TRBV19	TRBJ1-5	ASSTSGNQPQH
TRBV6-5	TRBJ2-5	ASTRGLVKETQY
TRBV27	TRBJ2-1	ASSPTRTEQF
TRBV19	TRBJ2-7	ASSIGGQGIYEQY
TRBV5-4	TRBJ2-7	ASSTGQGTYEQY
TRBV29-1	TRBJ2-7	SVGRTGTADYEQY
TRBV29-1	TRBJ2-5	SAGSGTGRETQY
TRBV27	TRBJ2-7	ASSVFSGPYEQY
TRBV7-3	TRBJ2-1	ASSPRTSGAYNEQF
TRBV7-9	TRBJ1-1	ASSSPWGTGVNTEAF
TRBV28	TRBJ1-1	ASRHPGVNTEAF
TRBV24-1	TRBJ2-2	ATSDRSGDRGHTGELF
TRBV27	TRBJ2-3	ASSAGQGSPTDTQY
TRBV5-1	TRBJ2-7	ASSLGGAWQGADEQY
TRBV5-8	TRBJ2-1	ASSLWGGRASYNEQF
TRBV3-1/TRBV3-2	TRBJ2-7	ASRQAGQGGEQY
TRBV29-1	TRBJ2-5	SVEEGGGRSETQY
TRBV28	TRBJ1-2	ASRKTMGYT